The source of this TCR beta chain is a study of blood T cell repertoires in COVID-19. About the research overall: Sites in the United States, Italy and Spain provided acute and convalescent COVID-19 samples.

Per the original methods: Reference gene primer amplification gave nucleated cell count estimates. TCRdb's copy holds only in-frame clones and misses some; the assay was immunoSEQ multiplex PCR. That table furnishes V, J and clone size, whereas the DNA furnished D and trimming. The top ten hold roughly 10% of the sample, which has tens of thousands of clones, approximately 80% seen once. The germline V gene has CDR1 SGHTA and CDR2 FQGNSA. Trimming took 6 bases from V and 8 from J; bases not matched to a gene: 14. The CDR3 totals 16 residues. The chain links TRBV7-2 to TRBJ2-3; 10 bases agree with TRBD2. Sequences were obtained from peripheral blood. This clonotype originated in a man aged 50 to 60 with acute or convalescent COVID-19. The CDR3 region has the DNA TGTGCCAGCAGGGCGCCCGCCAGCGGGAGGGCCGGTACGCAGTATTTT. This encodes CASRAPASGRAGTQYF.